Listed below are T cell receptor beta chains from one sample, sequenced in a study of OX40 agonist ivuxolimab in advanced cancers. Profiled with immunoSEQ multiplex PCR; TCRdb holds only in-frame clones, not every one. The sample includes 100,000 to 140,000 clones, 85% to 95% seen only once; the top ten take about 1.2%. Sequences were derived from CD4+ or CD8+ T cells sorted from blood, sampled in a trial of the OX40 agonist ivuxolimab. The origin of the receptors is an adult with an advanced solid tumor such as melanoma, head and neck, liver or kidney cancer. The CDR3 runs from the conserved cysteine through the conserved F or W. A D gene is named only where the DNA matches it firmly. Clone size is stated in some rows and not others, as once, few, many or a class when expanded.

v_call	j_call	clone_size	d_call	cdr3_aa	cdr3_nt
TRBV7-2	TRBJ2-5	-	-	CASSSDGGTQYF	TGTGCCAGCAGCTCCGACGGGGGGACCCAGTACTTC
TRBV9	TRBJ2-7	once	TRBD2	CASSVGLAGYEQYF	TGTGCCAGCAGCGTAGGGCTAGCGGGATACGAGCAGTACTTC
TRBV4-2	TRBJ2-1	-	TRBD2	CASSQDREASGSDEQFF	TGTGCCAGCAGCCAAGATAGGGAGGCTAGCGGGAGCGATGAGCAGTTCTTC
TRBV6-5	TRBJ2-1	-	TRBD2	CASSYSLAEDNEQFF	TGTGCCAGCAGTTACTCCCTAGCGGAGGACAATGAGCAGTTCTTC
TRBV2	TRBJ1-1	-	-	CASSPQGNTEAFF	TGTGCCAGCAGTCCCCAGGGGAACACTGAAGCTTTCTTT
TRBV6-5	TRBJ1-2	-	-	CAAQAGSGGYTF	TGTGCCGCCCAGGCAGGGTCAGGTGGCTACACCTTC
TRBV5-1	TRBJ2-5	once	-	CASSFQETQYF	TGCGCCAGCAGCTTTCAAGAGACCCAGTACTTC
TRBV28	TRBJ2-2	-	-	CASREGEEDGELFF	TGTGCCAGCAGAGAGGGGGAGGAGGACGGGGAGCTGTTTTTT
TRBV30	TRBJ2-1	-	TRBD2	CAWRHYGTSGRALNEQFF	TGTGCCTGGAGGCATTACGGGACTAGCGGGAGGGCCTTGAATGAGCAGTTCTTC
TRBV2	TRBJ1-5	-	-	CASSRDPNSNQPQHF	TGTGCCAGCAGTCGGGACCCGAATAGCAATCAGCCCCAGCATTTT